A selection of T cell receptor beta chains follows, all from one sample in a study of shared clonotypes between healthy human individuals. Repertoires were generated with immunoSEQ multiplex PCR, while TCRdb's copy carries only in-frame clones and drops some. Of more than 500,000 clones in the sample, approximately 95% were seen once. Sample: naive CD4+ T cells sorted from blood. The receptors derive from a woman aged 25 to 39 in good health. CDR3s include the opening cysteine and the closing phenylalanine or tryptophan. Fields, in order: D gene, J gene, clone size, V gene, CDR3 protein, CDR3 DNA. D genes are given only for firm matches. Clone size, where shown, is once, few, many, or a class for clones that have expanded.

>TRBD1|TRBJ1-4|-|TRBV6-6
CASSRDRADINEKLFF
TGTGCCAGCAGCAGGGACAGAGCAGACATTAATGAAAAACTGTTTTTT
>-|TRBJ2-3|-|TRBV5-1
CASSTGPKGTDTQYF
TGCGCCAGCAGCACCGGACCCAAGGGGACAGATACGCAGTATTTT
>TRBD1|TRBJ2-4|-|TRBV11-2
CASSSDVGQIVKNIQYF
TGTGCCAGCAGCTCAGACGTGGGACAGATAGTAAAAAACATTCAGTACTTC
>TRBD1|TRBJ2-4|-|TRBV28
CASSEGRRGRAKNIQYF
TGTGCCAGCAGTGAAGGACGCAGGGGGCGAGCCAAAAACATTCAGTACTTC
>TRBD1|TRBJ1-1|once|TRBV30
CAWRGQGAGDTEAFF
TGTGCCTGGAGGGGACAGGGGGCGGGGGACACTGAAGCTTTCTTT
>TRBD2|TRBJ2-7|-|TRBV2
CASRDLAGGFHEQYF
TGTGCCAGCAGAGATCTAGCGGGAGGGTTCCACGAGCAGTACTTC
>-|TRBJ1-1|-|TRBV11-2
CASTRPDQGRNTEAFF
TGTGCCAGCACTCGCCCGGACCAGGGACGGAACACTGAAGCTTTCTTT
>TRBD2|TRBJ2-2|-|TRBV4-1
CASSQEGLAASGELFF
TGCGCCAGCAGCCAAGAGGGACTAGCGGCCTCCGGGGAGCTGTTTTTT
>-|TRBJ2-3|-|TRBV7-9
CASSFTPIRGDTQYF
TGTGCCAGCAGCTTTACCCCGATCAGGGGAGATACGCAGTATTTT
>-|TRBJ2-5|-|TRBV5-6
CASSWAQGSQYF
TGTGCCAGCAGCTGGGCCCAAGGGAGCCAGTACTTC
>TRBD1|TRBJ2-7|-|TRBV28
CASITQGTGAYEQYF
TGTGCCAGCATAACGCAGGGCACAGGGGCCTACGAGCAGTACTTC
>-|TRBJ1-1|-|TRBV4-2
CASSQVGVQYTEAFF
TGTGCCAGCAGCCAAGTGGGGGTTCAGTACACTGAAGCTTTCTTT
>TRBD2|TRBJ2-5|-|TRBV2
CASSEGLAGMETQYF
TGTGCCAGCAGTGAAGGACTAGCGGGAATGGAGACCCAGTACTTC
>-|TRBJ2-7|-|TRBV7-2
CASSSSNRDFPYEQYF
TGTGCCAGCAGCTCATCAAACCGGGATTTTCCCTACGAGCAGTACTTC
>-|TRBJ1-3|-|TRBV9
CASSVEGNTIYF
TGTGCCAGCAGCGTCGAAGGAAACACCATATATTTT
>-|TRBJ2-2|-|TRBV11-2
CASSLVGAGELFF
TGTGCCAGCAGCTTAGTGGGAGCCGGGGAGCTGTTTTTT
>TRBD2|TRBJ2-1|-|TRBV10-2
CASGAGGPYEQFF
TGCGCCTCCGGGGCGGGAGGGCCGTATGAGCAGTTCTTC
>-|TRBJ2-2|-|TRBV2
CASSEKDSSWENTGELFF
TGTGCCAGCAGTGAAAAGGACTCCTCTTGGGAGAACACCGGGGAGCTGTTTTTT
>TRBD2|TRBJ2-1|-|TRBV29-1
CSVEVPVGLAGNEQFF
TGCAGCGTTGAAGTTCCAGTTGGGCTAGCGGGCAATGAGCAGTTCTTC
>-|TRBJ2-7|once|TRBV6-1
CASGGTSPYEQYF
TGTGCCAGTGGGGGGACTTCCCCCTACGAGCAGTACTTC
>-|TRBJ2-7|once|TRBV27
CASSTFDSWRYEQYF
TGTGCCAGCTCCACTTTCGACAGCTGGCGCTACGAGCAGTACTTC
>-|TRBJ2-4|once|TRBV28
CASSSQGSAKNIQYF
TGTGCCAGCAGTTCCCAGGGTTCGGCCAAAAACATTCAGTACTTC
>TRBD2|TRBJ2-3|-|TRBV5-4
CASSLALAGNTDTQYF
TGTGCCAGCAGCTTGGCCCTAGCGGGGAACACAGATACGCAGTATTTT
>-|TRBJ2-5|-|TRBV18
CASSPPGGPYQETQYF
TGTGCCAGCTCACCACCGGGGGGCCCGTACCAAGAGACCCAGTACTTC
>-|TRBJ2-7|-|TRBV5-8
CASSSAANSYEQYF
TGTGCCAGCAGCTCGGCGGCAAACTCCTACGAGCAGTACTTC
>-|TRBJ2-3|-|TRBV28
CASRQGDTQYF
TGTGCCAGCAGGCAAGGGGATACGCAGTATTTT